This TCR beta chain was captured in a study of prognosis after radiotherapy for stage I lung cancer. Study-level background: Ages of the approximately twelve men and several women ranged roughly 50 to 95 years, median roughly 74. Progression was not significant in around 16 patients, whereas a few developed distant metastases (median roughly 7 months) after radiotherapy.

Study-level points and caveats: Lower values of Shannon entropy after stereotactic body radiation therapy were seen in patients who developed distant metastases.

J gave up 0 bases and V 6 bases, and 8 bases lay outside the gene matches. CDR1 is MGHRA, CDR2 YSYEKL, per germline. The CDR3 is made up of 17 amino acids. Two-round multiplex PCR on genomic DNA was the method by which TCR beta CDR3 was amplified. Primers (each specific to one TRBV or TRBJ gene) were used in first-round PCR. TCRdb recomputed calls from the multiplex PCR reads with MiXCR, one row per CDR3 protein. The table shows 20,000 to 30,000 distinct CDR3 sequences, with about 41% occurring only once. This clonotype was detected ten times or more. Its antigen is unknown. Peripheral blood was collected in volumes of roughly 6 milliliters at each of two time points.

The chain combines TRBV4-1 with TRBJ1-6; TRBD1 matches at 7 bases. This receptor was obtained from a donor over 45 with non-small cell lung cancer. Material: PBMCs, obtained before or after stereotactic body radiation therapy (not recorded which). The CDR3 coding sequence is TGCGCCAGCAGTCGGGAGGACAGGAGCTCCTATAATTCACCCCTCCACTTT. It specifies CASSREDRSSYNSPLHF.